Sequencing of this TCR beta chain was carried out in a study of OX40 agonist ivuxolimab in advanced cancers. Worth noting for this clone: The CDR3 does not end in the conserved phenylalanine or tryptophan, so this is likely a read error.

With 4 bases clipped from V and 3 bases from J, the junction kept 21 bases outside the gene matches. Germline V gene sequence: CDR1 SGHAT, CDR2 FQNNGV. The length of the CDR3 is 19 residues. Sequencing was performed with immunoSEQ multiplex PCR; in TCRdb, only in-frame clones are kept and a portion is missing. Altogether tens of thousands of clones are present, more than 75% being singletons, with the ten largest covering 4.5% to 5.5%. Here the sequenced sample was CD4+ or CD8+ T cells sorted from blood, taken in a trial of the OX40 agonist ivuxolimab. This clonotype originated in an adult with an advanced solid tumor such as melanoma, head and neck, liver or kidney cancer. The genes are TRBV11-2 and TRBJ2-7, with 7 bases lining up with TRBD1. In DNA form, the CDR3 reads TGTGCCAGCAGCTCCCGGGACAGCCGAGTCAACATCAAGATCTACGAGCAGTACCTC. Its protein is CASSSRDSRVNIKIYEQYL.